This TCR beta chain was sequenced in a study of human T cells and chemical hapten exposure. TCRdb re-called the RACE reads with MiXCR, one entry per CDR3 protein. The data hold tens of thousands of distinct CDR3 sequences, with around 9.5% observed a single time. Regarding time point: patch test 1, 2 weeks after DPC sensitization. Treatment defined: therapeutic diphenylcyclopropenone sensitization with weekly scalp DPC. The TCR sequence derives from a woman between 40 and 50 years old with alopecia areata. Some clones in this sample may be carry-over from other donors' samples. The sequenced sample was whole blood, obtained in connection with sensitization to the hapten diphenylcyclopropenone (DPC).

CDR3 coding DNA: TGTGCCAGCAGCTTGTACAGACACACTGAAGCTTTCTTT. It yields the protein CASSLYRHTEAFF. The rearrangement joins TRBV5-6 to TRBJ1-1; D unclear. V lost 1 base to trimming and J lost 3 bases, with 7 bases between them. The V gene's germline CDR1 is SGHDT and CDR2 YYEEEE. CDR3 length equals 13 residues.